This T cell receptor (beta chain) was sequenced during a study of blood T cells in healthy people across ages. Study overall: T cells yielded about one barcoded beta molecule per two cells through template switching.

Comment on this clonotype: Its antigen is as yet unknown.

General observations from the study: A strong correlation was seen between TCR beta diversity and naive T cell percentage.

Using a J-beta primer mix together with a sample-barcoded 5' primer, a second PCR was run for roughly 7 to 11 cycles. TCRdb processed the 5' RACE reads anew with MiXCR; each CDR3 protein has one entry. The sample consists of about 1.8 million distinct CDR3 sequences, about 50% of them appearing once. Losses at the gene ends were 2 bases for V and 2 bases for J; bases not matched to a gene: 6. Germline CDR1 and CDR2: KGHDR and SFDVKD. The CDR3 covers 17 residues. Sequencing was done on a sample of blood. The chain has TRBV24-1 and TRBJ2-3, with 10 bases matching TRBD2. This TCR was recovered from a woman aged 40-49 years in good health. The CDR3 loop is CATSDSVAGGPTDTQYF. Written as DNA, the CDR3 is TGTGCCACCAGTGATTCCGTAGCGGGGGGTCCCACAGATACGCAGTATTTT.